This TCR beta chain was captured in a study of blood T cells in healthy people across ages. PCR was performed a second time for about 7 to 11 cycles using a sample-barcoded 5' primer and a J-beta primer mix. TCRdb independently ran MiXCR on the 5' RACE reads; one entry per CDR3 protein. This repertoire shows some 760,000 distinct CDR3 sequences, roughly 25% found once; its top ten account for roughly a tenth. V gave up 2 bases and J gave up 2 bases; unmatched junction bases: 13. This CDR3 is 18 amino acids long. Germline V CDR1 and CDR2: SQVTM, ANQGSEA. These sequences were also reported in another study, on T cells of mothers and their children. As that study records: Related pairs of mothers and children showed slightly higher, non-significant overlap versus unrelated pairs.

This clonotype originated in a boy aged 5-17 years in good health. Sequencing used blood. This chain links TRBV29-1 with TRBJ2-3, with TRBD1 identical over 10 bases. CDR3 loop: CSVEPGTGDGGLTDTQYF. CDR3 DNA sequence: TGCAGCGTTGAACCCGGGACAGGGGACGGTGGGCTCACAGATACGCAGTATTTT.